The source of this TCR beta chain is a study of blood T cells in healthy people across ages. Overall study findings and caveats: In the absence of known donor CMV status, changes in expanded clonotypes were possibly confounded. It was not possible, with unsorted PBMCs, to conclusively compare naive and antigen-experienced cells. Higher diversity and more naive CD4+ cells were features of long-lived donors, compared to aged donors.

This clonotype was detected a few times. Its antigen is as yet unknown. The authors ran a second PCR of 7 to 11 cycles using a sample-barcoded 5' primer and a J-beta primer mix. TCRdb independently ran MiXCR on the 5' RACE reads; one entry per CDR3 protein. Of 1.5 million to 2 million distinct CDR3 sequences in the sample, about two fifths were seen once. Germline CDR1 reads SQVTM; CDR2 reads ANQGSEA. The CDR3 consists of 13 residues. J was trimmed by 6 bases and V by 6 bases; bases with no gene match: 10. Whenever a sample was processed, at least 6 million PBMCs were isolated. This chain joins TRBV29-1 and TRBJ2-7, with 8 bases aligning to TRBD1. This clonotype was sampled from a human donor in good health. The sample consisted of blood. This CDR3 is CSVAPGTGGEQYF. The CDR3 bases are TGCAGCGTCGCCCCCGGGACAGGCGGCGAGCAGTACTTC.